This T cell receptor (beta chain) emerged from a study of blood T cell repertoires in COVID-19. Overall study context: T cells, B-cell-depleted T cells, or PBMCs provided the cDNA or gDNA that served as material.

CDR3 length equals 17 residues. V gave up 3 bases and J gave up 3 bases, with 17 bases separating them. CDR1 MGHRA and CDR2 YSYEKL come from the germline V gene. Assay: immunoSEQ multiplex PCR; the TCRdb copy retains only in-frame clones and omits some. Among 180,000 or so clones listed, approximately 90% were seen once. This TCR was sampled from an elderly woman in a cohort sampled during active or convalescent COVID-19. Sequencing was performed on peripheral blood. V usage is TRBV4-1 and J usage is TRBJ2-2, with D possibly TRBD2 on 6 matching bases. CDR3: CASSQTSRGVDTGELFF. For the CDR3, the DNA is TGCGCCAGCAGCCAGACTAGTCGGGGCGTAGACACCGGGGAGCTGTTTTTT.